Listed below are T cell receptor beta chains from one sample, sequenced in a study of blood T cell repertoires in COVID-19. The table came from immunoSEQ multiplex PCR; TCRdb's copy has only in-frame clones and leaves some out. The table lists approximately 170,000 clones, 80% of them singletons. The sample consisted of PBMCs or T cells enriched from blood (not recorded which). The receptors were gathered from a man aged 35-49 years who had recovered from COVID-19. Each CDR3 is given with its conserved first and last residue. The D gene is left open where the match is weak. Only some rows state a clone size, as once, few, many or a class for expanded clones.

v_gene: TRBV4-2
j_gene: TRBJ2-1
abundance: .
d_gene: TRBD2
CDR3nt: TGTGCCAGCAGCCAAGGGGGGGAGGGAGATGAGCAGTTCTTC
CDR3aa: CASSQGGEGDEQFF

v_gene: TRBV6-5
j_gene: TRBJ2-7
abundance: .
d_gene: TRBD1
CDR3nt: TGTGCCAGCAGGATGACAGGGGCCCACGAGCAGTACTTC
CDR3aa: CASRMTGAHEQYF

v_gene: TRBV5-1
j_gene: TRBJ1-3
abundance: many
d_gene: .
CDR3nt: TGCGCCAGCAGCTTGTCCGGAGCGGCCACCGCCTCTGGAAACACCATATATTTT
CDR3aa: CASSLSGAATASGNTIYF

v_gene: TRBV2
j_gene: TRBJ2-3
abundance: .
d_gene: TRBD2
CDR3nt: TGTGCCAGCAGTGATCGTAGCGGGGGCACAGATACGCAGTATTTT
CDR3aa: CASSDRSGGTDTQYF

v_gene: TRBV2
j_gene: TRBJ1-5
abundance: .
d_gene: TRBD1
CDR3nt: TGTGCCAGCAGACAGGGGCGTAGGCAGCCCCAGCATTTT
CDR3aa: CASRQGRRQPQHF

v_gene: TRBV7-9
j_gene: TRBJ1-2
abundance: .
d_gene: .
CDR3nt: TGTGCCAGCAGCTTAGATATTACGCAGTATGGCTACACCTTC
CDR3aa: CASSLDITQYGYTF

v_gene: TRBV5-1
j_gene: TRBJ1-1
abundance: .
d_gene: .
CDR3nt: TGCGCCAGCAGCGGTACACAGATTGAAGCTTTCTTT
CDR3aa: CASSGTQIEAFF

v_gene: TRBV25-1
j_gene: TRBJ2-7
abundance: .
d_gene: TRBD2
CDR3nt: TGTGCCAGCAGTGGAGTGCGGACTAGCGGGGGGACCTACGATGAGCAGTACTTC
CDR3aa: CASSGVRTSGGTYDEQYF

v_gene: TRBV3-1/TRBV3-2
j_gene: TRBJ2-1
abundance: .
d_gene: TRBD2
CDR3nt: TGTGCCAGCAGCCAAGGTTCAGCGGGACAGTTCTTC
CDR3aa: CASSQGSAGQFF

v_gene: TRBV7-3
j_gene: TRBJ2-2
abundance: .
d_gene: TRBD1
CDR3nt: TGTGCCAGCAGCTCCGGACAGGGCACCGGGGAGCTGTTTTTT
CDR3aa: CASSSGQGTGELFF

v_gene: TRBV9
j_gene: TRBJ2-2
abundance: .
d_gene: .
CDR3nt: TGTGCCAGCAAGCAGGGCGCGAACACCGGGGAGCTGTTTTTT
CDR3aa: CASKQGANTGELFF

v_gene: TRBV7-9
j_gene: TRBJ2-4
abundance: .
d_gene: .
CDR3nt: TGTGCCACCACCCCCCCGCTGAGGACAGAAAAAAACATTCAGTACTTC
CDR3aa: CATTPPLRTEKNIQYF

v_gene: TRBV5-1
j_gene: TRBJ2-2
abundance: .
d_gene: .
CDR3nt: TGCGCCAGCAGCCCCAGGACAGACACCGGGGAGCTGTTTTTT
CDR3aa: CASSPRTDTGELFF

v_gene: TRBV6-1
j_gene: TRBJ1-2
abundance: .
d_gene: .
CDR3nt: TGTGCCAGCAGTGAAGCAGTAGCAGCTCGCTATGGCTACACCTTC
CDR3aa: CASSEAVAARYGYTF

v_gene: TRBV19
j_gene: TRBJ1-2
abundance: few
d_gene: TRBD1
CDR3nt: TGTGCCACTGCCCCGGGACAGACACGTTATGGCTACACCTTC
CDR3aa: CATAPGQTRYGYTF

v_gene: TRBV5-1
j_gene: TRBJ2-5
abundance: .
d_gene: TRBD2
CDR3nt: TGCGCCAGCAGCTTGGCCCGCCTAGCGGGGGGCGGGGAGACCCAGTACTTC
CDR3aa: CASSLARLAGGGETQYF

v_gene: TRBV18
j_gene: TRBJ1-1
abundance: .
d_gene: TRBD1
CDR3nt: TGTGCCAGCTCACCACCGCCAGGGGGCGCATGGTCCGAAGCTTTCTTT
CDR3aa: CASSPPPGGAWSEAFF

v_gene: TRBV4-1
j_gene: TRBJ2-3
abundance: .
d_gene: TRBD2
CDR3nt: TGCGCCAGCAGCTCCTTAGCGGGGGGGCTAGATACGCAGTATTTT
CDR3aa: CASSSLAGGLDTQYF

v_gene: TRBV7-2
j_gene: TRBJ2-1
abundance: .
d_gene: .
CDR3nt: TGTGCCAGCAGCTTATCTTATTGGCAGCAGGCGCAGTTCTTC
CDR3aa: CASSLSYWQQAQFF

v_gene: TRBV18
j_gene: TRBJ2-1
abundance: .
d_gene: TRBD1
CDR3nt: TGTGCCAGCTCTTACGACAGGGGGCCGATCTTC
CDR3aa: CASSYDRGPIF

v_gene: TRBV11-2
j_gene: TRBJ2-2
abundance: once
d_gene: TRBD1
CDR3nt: TGTGCCAGCAGCTTAGGGACAGGGTTTCGGGACACCGGGGAGCTGTTTTTT
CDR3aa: CASSLGTGFRDTGELFF

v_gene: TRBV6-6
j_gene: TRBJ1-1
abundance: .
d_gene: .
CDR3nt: TGTGCCAGCAGTCGATCAGCGACGCTTCCAGCTTTCTTT
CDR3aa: CASSRSATLPAFF

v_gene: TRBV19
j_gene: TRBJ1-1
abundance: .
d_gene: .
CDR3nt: TGTGCCAGTAGTGGGGTCTTGGGACATCGGACAATGAACACTGAAGCTTTCTTT
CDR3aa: CASSGVLGHRTMNTEAFF